The 7 T cell receptor beta chains given below trace back to one sample, sequenced in a study of blood T cell repertoires in COVID-19. Measured with immunoSEQ multiplex PCR; TCRdb has only the in-frame clones, and not every one. This table has fewer than 150,000 clones, around four fifths appearing once. Sequenced sample: PBMCs or T cells enriched from blood (not recorded which). Receptor source: a man aged 25-45 years who had recovered from COVID-19.

The genes are TRBV5-1 and TRBJ2-1; D is unclear. Trimming stripped 1 base from V and 7 bases from J, with 12 bases between. The CDR3 is 14 residues long. Per germline, CDR1 SGHRS and CDR2 YFSETQ. In DNA, the CDR3 is TGCGCCAGCAGCTTGTCTCAGAGGCGGAATGAGCAGTTCTTC. It specifies CASSLSQRRNEQFF.

This chain links TRBV3-1 (or the pseudogene TRBV3-2) with TRBJ2-3; 10 bases align to TRBD2. The CDR3 totals 16 residues. Germline assignment: CDR1 LGHDT and CDR2 YNNKEL (reference sequence). V lost 1 base to trimming and J lost 5 bases; unmatched junction nucleotides: 6. CDR3 sequence: CASSQALAGAVDTQYF. The CDR3 DNA follows: TGTGCCAGCAGCCAAGCCCTAGCGGGAGCGGTAGATACGCAGTATTTT.

This clone was seen a few times. The chain recombines TRBV6-1 with TRBJ2-7; 10 bases match TRBD2. V was clipped by 3 bases and J by 4 bases; unmatched bases: 12. Germline values: CDR1 MNHNS, CDR2 SASEGT. The CDR3 length is 17 residues. The CDR3 bases are TGTGCCAGCAGTGAGACCCTTAGGCTAGCGGGAGTTTACGAGCAGTACTTC. Protein: CASSETLRLAGVYEQYF.

This clone was seen only a few times. Other DNA sequences in this specimen translate into the identical CDR3. The genes are TRBV19 and TRBJ1-2; 11 nucleotides match TRBD1. CDR3 length: 14 residues. CDR1 LNHDA and CDR2 SQIVND come from the germline V gene (reference sequence). V dropped 5 bases and J dropped 8; count of bases not matched to a gene: 7. CDR3 bases: TGTGCCAGTAGTCCAGGACAGGGGGCAGGAGGCTACACCTTC. Protein: CASSPGQGAGGYTF.

The chain couples TRBV24-1 to TRBJ1-6; possibly TRBD1 for D (5 bases). V lost 5 bases to trimming and J lost 1 base, with 11 bases between them. Looked up from germline, CDR1 is KGHDR and CDR2 is SFDVKD. The CDR3 sequence is 16 residues long. The DNA of the CDR3 is TGTGCCACCAGTGTGGCCGGGGGGTCCTATAATTCACCCCTCCACTTT. As protein: CATSVAGGSYNSPLHF.

The chain couples TRBV30 to TRBJ2-2; TRBD2 aligns across 8 bases. Germline CDR1 is GTSNPN and CDR2 is SVGIG (reference sequence). V lost 0 bases to trimming and J lost 1 base; unmatched junction nucleotides: 4. There are 16 residues in the CDR3. The CDR3 DNA reads as TGTGCCTGGAGTGTACTAAGCGGGGGGAACACCGGGGAGCTGTTTTTT. Translation: CAWSVLSGGNTGELFF.

V is TRBV13 and J is TRBJ1-1; tentatively, D is TRBD1 (5 bases). The CDR3 covers 15 residues. CDR1 PRHDT and CDR2 FYEKMQ come from the germline V gene (reference sequence). Trimming cost V 4 bases and J 1 base, with 13 bases left between them. In nucleotides, the CDR3 is TGTGCCAGCAGCTCGCGACAGCTAGGGAACACTGAAGCTTTCTTT. Translating gives CASSSRQLGNTEAFF.